This is a list of T cell receptor beta chains from one sample in a study of radiotherapy plus CTLA-4 blockade in lung cancer. Generated by immunoSEQ multiplex PCR, the TCRdb table keeps only in-frame clones and is missing some. In the table there are roughly 70,000 clones, around 90% of which are singletons. Sequenced here: peripheral blood, sampled from a patient treated with radiotherapy plus ipilimumab. The receptors stem from a human donor with non-small cell lung cancer that progressed on radiotherapy plus ipilimumab. Both conserved end residues are part of each CDR3. The order of the fields is CDR3 protein, CDR3 DNA, V gene, D gene, clone size, J gene. D genes are given only for firm matches. Some rows have no size entry. The others give once, few or many, or a class for an expanded clone.

CAWSDSAGYTF,TGTGCCTGGAGTGACTCGGCCGGCTACACCTTC,TRBV30,.,few,TRBJ1-2
CSALGAYEQYF,TGCAGTGCTTTGGGGGCCTACGAGCAGTACTTC,TRBV20-1,.,.,TRBJ2-7
CASRDGWTPGNTIYF,TGCGCCAGCAGAGATGGTTGGACACCTGGAAACACCATATATTTT,TRBV5-1,.,.,TRBJ1-3
CASSEGIGIYEQYF,TGCGCCAGCAGTGAGGGGATTGGGATCTACGAGCAGTACTTC,TRBV10-1,.,.,TRBJ2-7
CASSDNVETQYF,TGCGCCAGCAGTGATAACGTGGAGACCCAGTACTTC,TRBV10-1,.,.,TRBJ2-5
CASSSRPSETQYF,TGTGCCAGCAGTTCCCGACCCTCAGAGACCCAGTACTTC,TRBV28,.,.,TRBJ2-5
CAWSVKDSKETQYF,TGTGCCTGGAGTGTTAAAGACAGTAAAGAGACCCAGTACTTC,TRBV30,.,once,TRBJ2-5
CASSLSTYEQYF,TGTGCCAGCAGCCTTAGTACCTACGAGCAGTACTTC,TRBV28,.,.,TRBJ2-7
CASSLLGLKSTEAFF,TGTGCCAGCAGCTTACTAGGGCTAAAGAGCACTGAAGCTTTCTTT,TRBV7-9,.,.,TRBJ1-1
CASLRGRRQETQYF,TGCGCCAGCCTCCGGGGCCGAAGACAAGAGACCCAGTACTTC,TRBV23-1,.,.,TRBJ2-5
CSALVDMNTEAFF,TGCAGCGCTTTGGTGGACATGAACACTGAAGCTTTCTTT,TRBV29-1,.,.,TRBJ1-1
CSVAGGAGYEQYF,TGCAGCGTTGCTGGTGGAGCCGGCTACGAGCAGTACTTC,TRBV29-1,.,.,TRBJ2-7
CASSSRTGDRFYGYTF,TGTGCCAGCAGTTCCCGGACAGGGGACAGGTTTTATGGCTACACCTTC,TRBV28,TRBD1,.,TRBJ1-2
CASSSSGGPGTQYF,TGTGCCAGCAGCTCCTCGGGAGGGCCGGGGACCCAGTACTTC,TRBV7-2,TRBD2,.,TRBJ2-5
CASRGRQHSGNTIYF,TGTGCCAGCCGAGGGCGGCAACACTCTGGAAACACCATATATTTT,TRBV11-2,.,.,TRBJ1-3
CASSLATRGGLNEQFF,TGTGCCAGCAGCTTAGCGACCCGAGGCGGCCTCAATGAGCAGTTCTTC,TRBV7-6,.,.,TRBJ2-1
CASMRERSTDTQYF,TGTGCCAGCATGCGGGAGAGGAGCACAGATACGCAGTATTTT,TRBV7-9,TRBD2,.,TRBJ2-3
CASREEPRSLYEQYF,TGTGCCAGCAGAGAAGAACCCCGAAGCCTCTACGAGCAGTACTTC,TRBV6-1,.,few,TRBJ2-7
CASSPSKRARDTQYF,TGTGCCAGCAGTCCCTCAAAGAGGGCGCGGGATACGCAGTATTTT,TRBV27,.,.,TRBJ2-3
CASTRGNQPQHF,TGTGCCAGTACCAGGGGAAATCAGCCCCAGCATTTT,TRBV19,.,.,TRBJ1-5
CASSQFWDSDNEQFF,TGTGCCAGCAGCCAATTTTGGGACTCCGACAATGAGCAGTTCTTC,TRBV27,.,.,TRBJ2-1
CASSRDRGNSYEQYF,TGTGCCAGCTCGAGGGACAGGGGGAACTCCTACGAGCAGTACTTC,TRBV5-4,TRBD1,.,TRBJ2-7
CARSRGQYEQYF,TGTGCCAGGAGTCGGGGGCAATACGAGCAGTACTTC,TRBV2,.,.,TRBJ2-7
CASSPPHPLEGGYTF,TGTGCCAGCAGTCCCCCCCATCCCCTGGAGGGTGGCTACACCTTC,TRBV28,.,.,TRBJ1-2
CASSTGVGTEAFF,TGTGCCAGTAGTACAGGGGTGGGGACTGAAGCTTTCTTT,TRBV19,.,once,TRBJ1-1
CASSEASAGEAFF,TGTGCCAGCAGTGAAGCCTCGGCGGGCGAAGCTTTCTTT,TRBV2,.,.,TRBJ1-1
CASRTDPNTEAFF,TGCGCCAGCCGGACAGATCCGAACACTGAAGCTTTCTTT,TRBV5-1,.,.,TRBJ1-1
CASSLAPSGARTAYEQYF,TGCGCCAGCAGCTTGGCCCCTAGCGGGGCCCGTACAGCATACGAGCAGTACTTC,TRBV5-1,TRBD2,.,TRBJ2-7
CASSLSFINEQFF,TGTGCCAGCAGCTTATCTTTTATCAATGAGCAGTTCTTC,TRBV7-3,.,once,TRBJ2-1
CASSIGTSGYEQYF,TGTGCCAGTAGTATCGGGACTAGCGGCTACGAGCAGTACTTC,TRBV19,TRBD2,.,TRBJ2-7
CASSFSGAYEQFF,TGTGCCAGCAGCTTTTCGGGAGCTTATGAGCAGTTCTTC,TRBV5-4,.,once,TRBJ2-1
CASSREGTSNYGYTF,TGCGCCAGCAGCAGGGAGGGTACCTCTAACTATGGCTACACCTTC,TRBV5-1,.,.,TRBJ1-2
CASSLVVNGEQFF,TGTGCCAGCAGCTTGGTGGTTAACGGTGAGCAGTTCTTC,TRBV5-6,.,.,TRBJ2-1
CASSLPDRATYEQYF,TGTGCCAGCAGCTTACCCGACAGGGCCACCTACGAGCAGTACTTC,TRBV7-2,TRBD1,.,TRBJ2-7
CASSLYTGVRFTGELFF,TGTGCCAGCAGTTTATACACCGGGGTTCGTTTTACCGGGGAGCTGTTTTTT,TRBV27,.,.,TRBJ2-2
CSVQGSHIQYF,TGCAGCGTACAGGGGTCGCACATTCAGTACTTC,TRBV29-1,TRBD1,.,TRBJ2-4
CAWSEGLVNTGELFF,TGTGCCTGGAGTGAGGGACTTGTGAACACCGGGGAGCTGTTTTTT,TRBV30,.,.,TRBJ2-2
CASSLRGPDGNTIYF,TGTGCCAGCAGTTTGAGGGGGCCGGATGGGAACACCATATATTTT,TRBV27,TRBD1,.,TRBJ1-3
CASTGAPYNEQFF,TGTGCCAGCACAGGGGCCCCCTACAATGAGCAGTTCTTC,TRBV6-5,.,.,TRBJ2-1
CASSYPQGEEDTQYF,TGTGCCAGCAGTTACCCCCAGGGGGAGGAGGATACGCAGTATTTT,TRBV6-6,.,once,TRBJ2-3
CASSLAGNTDTQYF,TGTGCCAGCAGTCTAGCGGGGAACACAGATACGCAGTATTTT,TRBV6-6,TRBD2,.,TRBJ2-3
CASSPTDSYEQYF,TGTGCCAGCAGCCCCACCGACTCCTACGAGCAGTACTTC,TRBV13,.,.,TRBJ2-7
CASSVSGSSYEQYF,TGTGCCAGCAGCGTTAGCGGTAGCTCCTACGAGCAGTACTTC,TRBV5-6,.,.,TRBJ2-7
CASSPGARVNTEAFF,TGTGCCAGCTCACCAGGGGCTCGGGTGAACACTGAAGCTTTCTTT,TRBV18,.,.,TRBJ1-1
CASSSRGQGNTIYF,TGTGCCAGCAGCTCTAGGGGGCAGGGAAACACCATATATTTT,TRBV5-4,TRBD1,once,TRBJ1-3
CASSPGDRAGEKLFF,TGTGCCAGCAGCCCCGGGGACAGGGCGGGTGAAAAACTGTTTTTT,TRBV9,TRBD1,.,TRBJ1-4